Shown below are 28 T cell receptor beta chains from a single sample sequenced in a study of T cells in localized non-small cell lung cancer (TCRdb year 2020). The library came from the immunoSEQ multiplex PCR assay. Not all clones reach the TCRdb copy of this immuneACCESS table, which keeps in-frame sequences only. Checked studies attribute under half of the gap to unresolved V genes and leave the rest unexplained. The sample table lists tens of thousands of clones, approximately 80% of them with a count of one. Of the sample, 20% falls within the top ten clones. Sequenced material: peripheral blood, taken before any cancer treatment. These receptors originate from a female donor older than 55 with stage II squamous cell lung carcinoma.

The chain joins TRBV7-9 to TRBJ2-2, with a tentative D call TRBD1 (5 bases). Trimming took off 3 bases at V and 7 bases at J, with 9 bases between the two ends. CDR1 is SEHNR, CDR2 FQNEAQ, per germline (reference sequence). The CDR3 is 13 amino acids. The chain's CDR3 is CASSFDSRGELFF. The CDR3 nucleotides are TGTGCCAGCAGCTTCGACAGTCGCGGGGAGCTGTTTTTT. The whole variable domain, filled in from reference TRBV7-9 and TRBJ2-2, reads DTGVSQNPRHKITKRGQNVTFRCDPISEHNRLYWYRQTLGQGPEFLTYFQNEAQLEKSRLLSDRFSAERPKGSFSTLEIQRTEQGDSAMYLCASSFDSRGELFFGEGSRLTVL.

The V gene is TRBV27, the J gene TRBJ2-7; 7 nucleotides agree with TRBD1. The junction had 11 bases not matched to a gene; V was cut back by 2 bases and J by 4 bases. Germline V gene lookup returns CDR1 MNHEY and CDR2 SMNVEV (reference sequence). The CDR3 length is 16 residues. The CDR3 sequence: CASSLRTGLRVYEQYF. DNA of the CDR3: TGTGCCAGCAGTTTAAGGACAGGCTTAAGAGTTTACGAGCAGTACTTC.

V and J are TRBV4-2 and TRBJ2-1; 8 bases fit TRBD2. The CDR3 sequence is 16 residues long. The germline CDR1 and CDR2 sequences are LGHNA and YNFKEQ. V gave up 1 base and J gave up 4 bases; unmatched junction bases: 6. Here the CDR3 reads CASSQASAGGYNEQFF. The CDR3 DNA sequence: TGTGCCAGCAGCCAAGCATCCGCGGGGGGATACAATGAGCAGTTCTTC.

The V and J genes are TRBV7-2 and TRBJ2-5, with 12 bases that match TRBD2. V gave up 5 bases and J gave up 5 bases; unmatched junction bases: 15. CDR3 length equals 18 residues. The V gene's germline CDR1 is SGHTA and CDR2 FQGNSA. CDR3 loop: CASSPTLLAGGPGETQYF. The CDR3 nucleotides read TGTGCCAGCAGCCCCACCCTCCTAGCGGGGGGGCCGGGGGAGACCCAGTACTTC.

The chain combines TRBV19 with TRBJ1-1; D ambiguous. The germline V gene encodes CDR1 LNHDA and CDR2 SQIVND (reference sequence). V dropped 3 bases and J dropped 2 bases, with 7 bases sitting between them. This CDR3 is built from 13 residues. DNA for the CDR3: TGTGCCAGTAGTATTACGGCCAACACTGAAGCTTTCTTT. As protein: CASSITANTEAFF.

This rearrangement joins TRBV5-1 to TRBJ2-5; the match to TRBD1 covers 7 bases. The CDR3 is 14 amino acids. Trimming took 2 bases from V and 2 from J; bases not matched to a gene: 3. The germline CDR1 and CDR2 sequences are SGHRS and YFSETQ. As DNA, the CDR3 is TGCGCCAGCAGCTTCCAGGGGGATCAAGAGACCCAGTACTTC. Translating it yields CASSFQGDQETQYF.

About this clone: One end of the junction varies from germline; a read error may be responsible. The chain recombines TRBV7-7 with TRBJ2-3; D possibly corresponds to TRBD2 (6 bases). This CDR3 comprises 15 residues. The germline V gene encodes CDR1 SSHAT and CDR2 FNYEAQ (reference sequence). The CDR3 DNA is TGTGCTAGCAGCTTAGGGCTAGCGAGCACAGATACGCAGTATTTT. It codes for CASSLGLASTDTQYF.

The chain combines TRBV2 with TRBJ1-2, with D maybe TRBD1 (5 bases). V was pared by 3 bases and J by 7 bases, with 15 bases between. This CDR3 is 14 amino acids long. The germline CDR1 and CDR2 sequences are SNHLY and FYNNEI. The CDR3 bases are TGTGCCAGCAGTGAGGCCCAGGGAAGGGGTGGCTACACCTTC. Translation gives CASSEAQGRGGYTF.

V usage is TRBV11-3 and J usage is TRBJ2-3, with D tentatively TRBD2 (6 bases). V shed 1 base and J shed 1 base, with 6 bases lying between them. Germline CDR1 and CDR2: SGHNT and YENEEA. The CDR3 covers 14 residues. The CDR3: CASSLGGGTDTQYF. The CDR3 DNA sequence: TGTGCCAGCAGCTTAGGGGGGGGCACAGATACGCAGTATTTT.

V gene TRBV18 combines with J gene TRBJ1-1, with 8 bases matching TRBD1. The CDR3 covers 15 residues. With V trimmed by 4 bases and J by 11 bases, 15 bases remained unmatched. From germline, CDR1 is KGHSH and CDR2 LQKENI. The CDR3 is CASSHSGQERLGAFF. CDR3 nucleotides: TGTGCCAGCTCACACTCGGGACAGGAAAGACTTGGGGCTTTCTTT.

The chain has TRBV5-1 and TRBJ1-2, with D perhaps TRBD1 (5 bases). The V gene lost 4 bases and the J gene lost 3 bases, with 16 bases spanning the gap. The germline V gene encodes CDR1 SGHRS and CDR2 YFSETQ. The CDR3 sequence is 15 residues long. Here the CDR3 reads CASSPRPGGDYGYTF. CDR3 nucleotides: TGCGCCAGCAGCCCCAGGCCGGGGGGAGACTATGGCTACACCTTC.

V is TRBV15 and J is TRBJ2-7; D unresolved. Trimming removed 5 bases from V and 2 bases from J, with 16 bases in between. This CDR3 is 15 amino acids long. Germline assignment: CDR1 LNHNV and CDR2 YYDKDF (reference sequence). The DNA for the CDR3 is TGTGCCACCAGCGACGTTACAGCAGTAACCTACGAGCAGTACTTC. It is translated as CATSDVTAVTYEQYF.

This chain uses TRBV5-1 with TRBJ1-2; 9 nucleotides line up with TRBD1. With V trimmed by 0 bases and J by 12 bases, 18 bases remained unmatched. Germline-derived CDR1 and CDR2 are SGHRS and YFSETQ. CDR3 length: 17 amino acids. This CDR3 is CASSLGGTGTTTPSNTF. CDR3 nucleotides: TGCGCCAGCAGCTTGGGCGGGACAGGGACGACAACCCCGAGTAACACCTTC.

The chain employs TRBV7-2 and TRBJ2-2; D unresolved. The germline V and J ends were trimmed by 6 bases and 2 bases, with 7 bases remaining between them. The V gene's germline CDR1 is SGHTA and CDR2 FQGNSA. The CDR3 sequence is 13 residues long. The CDR3 DNA sequence: TGTGCCAGCAGATCTACCAACACCGGGGAGCTGTTTTTT. Its translation: CASRSTNTGELFF.

V gene TRBV25-1 combines with J gene TRBJ2-2, with D tentatively TRBD2 (7 bases). Germline CDR1 MGHDK, CDR2 SYGVNS. Trimming stripped 6 bases from V and 7 bases from J, with 21 bases between. The CDR3 is 16 amino acids. For the CDR3, the DNA is TGTGCCAGCAGGACACCGTACGGGGGGCAAAGCGGGGAGCTGTTTTTT. It encodes CASRTPYGGQSGELFF. Variable domain in full (rest from reference TRBV25-1 and TRBJ2-2): EADIYQTPRYLVIGTGKKITLECSQTMGHDKMYWYQQDPGMELHLIHYSYGVNSTEKGDLSSESTVSRIRTEHFPLTLESARPSHTSQYLCASRTPYGGQSGELFFGEGSRLTVL.

The CDR3 reads CASSFLRLGGVFTDTQYF. DNA for the CDR3: TGTGCCAGCAGCTTCCTGAGGTTGGGGGGTGTCTTCACAGATACGCAGTATTTT. J is TRBJ2-3 and V is TRBV7-2, with TRBD2 as a possible D gene (6 bases). The V gene's germline CDR1 is SGHTA and CDR2 FQGNSA. The CDR3 length is 18 residues. Trimming stripped 3 bases from V and 2 bases from J, with 21 bases between.

At least ten counts were recorded for this clone. The rearrangement joins TRBV6-5 to TRBJ1-1; TRBD1 might be the D (5 bases). V gave up 5 bases and J gave up 5 bases, with 15 bases separating them. The CDR3 extends over 14 amino acids. Germline values: CDR1 MNHEY, CDR2 SVGAGI. CDR3 nucleotides: TGTGCCAGCAGTACCGACAGCCACGGGACTGAAGCTTTCTTT. It is translated as CASSTDSHGTEAFF.

This chain's CDR3 is CASSLGRDREVTEAFF. CDR3 coding DNA: TGTGCCAGCAGCTTGGGAAGGGACAGGGAGGTCACTGAAGCTTTCTTT. The rearrangement uses TRBV5-7 and TRBJ1-1; 9 nucleotides line up with TRBD1. TRBV5-7 is an open reading frame whose function is uncertain. CDR3 length equals 16 residues. V shed 0 bases, J shed 4 bases, and the junction held 7 bases outside the gene matches.

The chain has TRBV10-1 and TRBJ2-3, with unresolved D. In germline, CDR1 is WNHNN, CDR2 SYGVQD (reference sequence). The CDR3 covers 12 residues. V lost 8 bases and J lost 8, with 14 bases in between. The CDR3 DNA follows: TGCGCCAGCCCAAACGGGTCGGGTACGCAGTATTTT. This encodes CASPNGSGTQYF.

The rearrangement links TRBV14 to TRBJ2-5; 14 bases fit TRBD2. The CDR3 contains 21 residues. Per the germline V gene, CDR1 is SGHDN and CDR2 is FVKESK. With 0 bases clipped from V and 5 bases from J, the junction kept 17 bases outside the gene matches. CDR3 sequence reads: CASSQDRWTPGTSGGEETQYF. The CDR3 DNA reads TGTGCCAGCAGCCAAGATAGGTGGACACCCGGGACTAGCGGGGGCGAGGAGACCCAGTACTTC.

The genes are TRBV2 and TRBJ2-7, with TRBD1 identical over 9 bases. V trimming: 7 bases; J trimming: 2 bases; junction bases outside the gene matches: 9. There are 15 residues in the CDR3. The germline V gene has CDR1 SNHLY and CDR2 FYNNEI. The CDR3 loop is CASTLQGTGTYEQYF. The CDR3 DNA follows: TGTGCCAGCACTTTACAAGGGACAGGGACCTACGAGCAGTACTTC.

This clone was found a few times. The V gene is TRBV2, the J gene TRBJ1-3; D remains ambiguous. CDR1 and CDR2 from the germline V gene are SNHLY and FYNNEI. The CDR3 spans 13 residues. V was pared by 7 bases and J by 4 bases, with 11 bases between. CDR3 protein: CASKAWGGNTIYF. In DNA, the CDR3 is TGTGCCAGCAAGGCGTGGGGAGGAAACACCATATATTTT. The whole variable domain, remainder taken from reference TRBV2 and TRBJ1-3, is EPEVTQTPSHQVTQMGQEVILRCVPISNHLYFYWYRQILGQKVEFLVSFYNNEISEKSEIFDDQFSVERPDGSNFTLKIRSTKLEDSAMYFCASKAWGGNTIYFGEGSWLTVV.

CDR3 amino acids: CASSSRTSGNTIYF. CDR3 coding DNA: TGTGCCAGCAGCAGCCGGACCTCTGGAAACACCATATATTTT. The chain links TRBV11-2 to TRBJ1-3; no clear D gene. Trimming cost V 5 bases and J 0 bases, with 8 bases left between them. The germline CDR1 and CDR2 sequences are SGHAT and FQNNGV. This CDR3 region has 14 residues.

This chain links TRBV7-9 with TRBJ2-1, with unresolved D. From germline, CDR1 is SEHNR and CDR2 FQNEAQ (reference sequence). V was clipped by 1 base and J by 8 bases, with 9 bases between them. The length of the CDR3 is 13 residues. The CDR3 DNA reads TGTGCCAGCAGCTTAGTGTACGGGTATGAGCAGTTCTTC. Amino acids: CASSLVYGYEQFF.

This chain links TRBV6-5 with TRBJ2-2; D gene uncertain. The CDR3 loop spans 14 amino acids. Germline CDR1 is MNHEY and CDR2 is SVGAGI. The V gene lost 0 bases and the J gene lost 6 bases, with 8 bases spanning the gap. CDR3: CASSYSRQPGELFF. The CDR3 DNA reads TGTGCCAGCAGTTACTCGAGACAACCCGGGGAGCTGTTTTTT.

This clone came up a few times. The V and J genes are TRBV16 and TRBJ1-2; 9 bases map to TRBD1. Germline V gene data show CDR1 as KGHSY and CDR2 as FQNENV. The CDR3 runs to 15 residues. After removal of 5 bases from V and 6 bases from J, the junction contained 10 bases not matched to a gene. The CDR3 DNA is TGTGCCAGCAGCTCCCGGACAGGGGCCTATGATGGCTACACCTTC. Residues: CASSSRTGAYDGYTF.

Regarding this clone: The junction departs from germline at one end; a sequencing error may be responsible. The chain couples TRBV6-1 to TRBJ1-2; 7 nucleotides line up with TRBD1. The CDR3 is 16 amino acids. Germline V gives CDR1 MNHNS, CDR2 SASEGT. CDR3 sequence reads: CASSQAFLTGRDGYTF. DNA for the CDR3: TGTGCCAGCAGTCAAGCCTTTCTGACAGGGCGTGATGGCTACACCTTC.

The V and J genes are TRBV11-2 and TRBJ2-7; D is perhaps TRBD1 (5 bases). Between the trimmed V and J ends, which lost 0 bases and 6 bases, there was a span of 15 bases. This CDR3 has 15 amino acids. The V gene's germline CDR1 is SGHAT and CDR2 FQNNGV. This chain's CDR3 is CASSLESRVGVEQYF. CDR3 coding DNA: TGTGCCAGCAGCTTAGAGTCCAGGGTTGGGGTCGAGCAGTACTTC. Filled out from reference TRBV11-2 and TRBJ2-7, the complete variable domain reads EAGVAQSPRYKIIEKRQSVAFWCNPISGHATLYWYQQILGQGPKLLIQFQNNGVVDDSQLPKDRFSAERLKGVDSTLKIQPAKLEDSAVYLCASSLESRVGVEQYFGPGTRLTVT.